This is a list of T cell receptor beta chains from one sample in a study of T cell repertoires in cytomegalovirus infection. TCRdb analysed the reads with MiXCR anew, one entry per CDR3 protein. The profile shows 500,000 or so distinct CDR3 sequences, more than 15% of them singletons. The sample taken for sequencing was CD8+ T cells from PBMCs. The source of these receptors is a human donor in good health (CMV status not recorded). Some clones in this sample may be carry-over from other donors' samples. Each CDR3 is given with its conserved first and last residue. D genes are given only for firm matches. Clone size is given for some rows only: seen once, a few or many times, or a class if the clone is expanded.

NA,TRBV28,TRBJ2-2,NA,TGTGCCAGCAGTTTTCTCGAGAACACCGGGGAGCTGTTTTTT,CASSFLENTGELFF
NA,TRBV29-1,TRBJ1-2,many,TGCAGCGTACCGGGACGGCCGCTATCTGGCTACACCTTC,CSVPGRPLSGYTF
NA,TRBV6-1,TRBJ2-5,NA,TGTGCCAGCAGTGAACGGCTGATGCAAGAGACCCAGTACTTC,CASSERLMQETQYF
TRBD1,TRBV27,TRBJ1-2,NA,TGTGCCAGTAGTCTCAGGACAGGGTGGGATGGCTACACCTTC,CASSLRTGWDGYTF
TRBD1,TRBV19,TRBJ1-1,few,TGTGCCAGTAGGACAGGGGTCGCAGCGGCTTTCTTT,CASRTGVAAAFF
NA,TRBV6-1,TRBJ2-7,NA,TGTGCCATCGATAAACTGACAGACAGGTCCTACGAGCAGTACTTC,CAIDKLTDRSYEQYF
NA,TRBV4-1,TRBJ1-1,few,TGCGCCAGCAGCCAAGAAGCAGCCCCGGGGGGCACTGAAGCTTTCTTT,CASSQEAAPGGTEAFF
TRBD1,TRBV15,TRBJ1-1,NA,TGTGCCACCAGCAGTTCGGGAGGGGCAGGGGGAACTGAAGCTTTCTTT,CATSSSGGAGGTEAFF
NA,TRBV7-8,TRBJ2-1,many,TGTGCCAGCAGCTTAGGGTCGGGCCCAGGCAATGAGCAGTTCTTC,CASSLGSGPGNEQFF
NA,TRBV4-2,TRBJ1-3,NA,TGTGCCAGCAGCCCCACAGAGAGCTCTGGAAACACCATATATTTT,CASSPTESSGNTIYF